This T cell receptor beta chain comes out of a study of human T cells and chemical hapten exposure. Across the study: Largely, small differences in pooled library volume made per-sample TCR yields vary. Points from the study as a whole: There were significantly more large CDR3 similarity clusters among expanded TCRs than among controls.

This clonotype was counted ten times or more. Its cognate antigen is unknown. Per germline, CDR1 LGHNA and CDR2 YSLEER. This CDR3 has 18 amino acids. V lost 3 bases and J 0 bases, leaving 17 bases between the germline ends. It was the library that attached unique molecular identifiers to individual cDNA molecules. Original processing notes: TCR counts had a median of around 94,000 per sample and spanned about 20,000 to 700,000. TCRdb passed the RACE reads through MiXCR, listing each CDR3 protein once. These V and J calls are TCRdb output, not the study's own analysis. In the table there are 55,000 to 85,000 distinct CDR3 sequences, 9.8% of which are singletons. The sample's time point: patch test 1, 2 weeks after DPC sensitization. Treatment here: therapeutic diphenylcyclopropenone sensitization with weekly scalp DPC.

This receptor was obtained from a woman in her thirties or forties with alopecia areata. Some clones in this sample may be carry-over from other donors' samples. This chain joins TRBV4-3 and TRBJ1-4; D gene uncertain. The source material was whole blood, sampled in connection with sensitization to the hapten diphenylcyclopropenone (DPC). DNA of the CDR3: TGCGCCAGCAGCCACACGTTCGAGGGAGTTGCAACTAATGAAAAACTGTTTTTT. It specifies CASSHTFEGVATNEKLFF.